This is a list of T cell receptor beta chains from one sample in a study of cytomegalovirus exposure and HLA in healthy donors. Repertoires were generated with immunoSEQ multiplex PCR, while TCRdb's copy carries only in-frame clones and drops some. The sample holds more than 140,000 clones, around 79% seen once. Sample: PBMCs. Receptors were obtained from a male donor in good health and CMV-seronegative. Each CDR3 is given with its conserved first and last residue. The D gene is left open where the match is weak. Some rows mark clone size as missing; the rest say once, few, many or name a class of expanded clone.

>-|TRBD2|TRBV7-3|TRBJ2-1
TGTGCCAGCAGCTTAGGACTAGCGGAATACAATGAGCAGTTCTTC
CASSLGLAEYNEQFF
>-|TRBD1|TRBV30|TRBJ1-2
TGTGCCTGGAGTGCACACAGGGGGGCTAACTATGGCTACACCTTC
CAWSAHRGANYGYTF
>-|TRBD2|TRBV7-2|TRBJ2-1
TGTGCCAGCAGCACGGGACTAGCGAGGTACAATGAGCAGTTCTTC
CASSTGLARYNEQFF
>-|TRBD1|TRBV19|TRBJ1-2
TGTGCCAGTATTGCGGCGGGGGACAGGGTCGATGGCTACACCTTC
CASIAAGDRVDGYTF
>-|TRBD1|TRBV10-3|TRBJ1-3
TGTGCCATCAGTGTAACAGGGGCCGGAAACACCATATATTTT
CAISVTGAGNTIYF
>few|-|TRBV7-9|TRBJ1-2
TGTGCCAGCAGTCGACAGGTACAGGGAGGCTACACCTTC
CASSRQVQGGYTF
>-|TRBD1|TRBV5-4|TRBJ1-2
TGTGCCAGCAGTGTGGACAGGGCCTATGGCTACACCTTC
CASSVDRAYGYTF
>-|-|TRBV9|TRBJ1-1
TGTGCCAGCAGCGTAGATTCGGGGAACACTGAAGCTTTCTTT
CASSVDSGNTEAFF
>-|-|TRBV19|TRBJ2-5
TGTGCCAGTAGTATGGGTGAGCGCGCGCGCCAAGAGACCCAGTACTTC
CASSMGERARQETQYF
>once|TRBD1|TRBV7-8|TRBJ2-7
TGTGCCAGCAGCCCTCCTCCGACAGGGTCCTACGAGCAGTACTTC
CASSPPPTGSYEQYF
>-|TRBD2|TRBV18|TRBJ2-1
TGTGCCAGCTCACTAACGACTAGCGGGAGGGCCGGTTATGAGCAGTTCTTC
CASSLTTSGRAGYEQFF
>-|-|TRBV28|TRBJ2-7
TGTGCCAGCAGTTACCACGAGCAGTACTTC
CASSYHEQYF
>-|-|TRBV18|TRBJ1-5
TGTGCCAGCTCACCCGACAGGAATCAGCCCCAGCATTTT
CASSPDRNQPQHF
>-|-|TRBV6-1|TRBJ1-1
TGTGCCAGCAGTCGACGGACAGCAGAAGCTTTCTTT
CASSRRTAEAFF
>-|TRBD1|TRBV7-9|TRBJ2-7
TGTTCCAGCAGCTTAGCCGACAGGGGAACCTACGAGCAGTACTTC
CSSSLADRGTYEQYF
>-|TRBD1|TRBV9|TRBJ1-1
TGTGCCAGCAGCGTCTACCCAGGGGGAACTGAAGCTTTCTTT
CASSVYPGGTEAFF
>-|TRBD2|TRBV7-2|TRBJ2-3
TGTGCCAGCAGCTTTCTGAGCGGGGGGACAGATACGCAGTATTTT
CASSFLSGGTDTQYF
>-|-|TRBV5-4|TRBJ1-4
TGTGCCAGCAGCTTGGATCAGGGAGGGAATGAAAAACTGTTTTTT
CASSLDQGGNEKLFF
>-|-|TRBV29-1|TRBJ1-2
TGCAGCGTTGTGGGCCCCAGCTATGGCTACACCTTC
CSVVGPSYGYTF
>-|-|TRBV13|TRBJ1-1
TGTGCCAGCAGCTTAGGCCGTAGGGAGATGAACACTGAAGCTTTCTTT
CASSLGRREMNTEAFF
>-|TRBD2|TRBV4-3|TRBJ2-1
TGCGCCAGCAGCTCTGTGACTAGCGGGAGGGCCTATGAGCAGTTCTTC
CASSSVTSGRAYEQFF
>-|TRBD1|TRBV2|TRBJ1-2
TGTGCCAGCAGGACAGGGGGCGGTGGCTACACCTTC
CASRTGGGGYTF
>-|-|TRBV19|TRBJ1-5
TGTGCCAGTAGTACGGAGCTGGAGGGCAATCAGCCCCAGCATTTT
CASSTELEGNQPQHF
>-|-|TRBV19|TRBJ2-7
TGTGCCAGTAGTAGACTAGGAACTTACGAGCAGTACTTC
CASSRLGTYEQYF
>-|-|TRBV18|TRBJ1-5
TGTGCCAGCTCACCAGGTAGAGGTCCAAAGCCCCAGCATTTT
CASSPGRGPKPQHF
>-|-|TRBV2|TRBJ2-5
TGTGCCAGCAGTGTGGAGACCCCGGGGACCCAGTACTTC
CASSVETPGTQYF
>few|TRBD1|TRBV9|TRBJ1-2
TGTGCCAGCAGCGTAGACCCAGGGGGCTATGGCTACACCTTC
CASSVDPGGYGYTF
>-|-|TRBV5-4|TRBJ1-1
TGTGCCAGCAGCTCTGGCGGAACGAACACTGAAGCTTTCTTT
CASSSGGTNTEAFF
>once|-|TRBV2|TRBJ2-7
TGTGCCAGCAGTCGGGGAATCTCCTACGAGCAGTACTTC
CASSRGISYEQYF
>-|TRBD1|TRBV11-3|TRBJ2-5
TGTGCCAGCAGCCGGGACAGGGGAACGCAAGAGACCCAGTACTTC
CASSRDRGTQETQYF
>-|TRBD2|TRBV7-3|TRBJ2-1
TGTGCCAGCAGCTTCAGCGGGACTAGCACCAATGAGCAGTTCTTC
CASSFSGTSTNEQFF
>-|-|TRBV18|TRBJ2-5
TGTGCCAGCTCACCGGACAGCCAAGAGACCCAGTACTTC
CASSPDSQETQYF
>-|-|TRBV5-4|TRBJ2-2
TGTGCCAGCAGCTTACGGACACTTAACACCGGGGAGCTGTTTTTT
CASSLRTLNTGELFF
>-|-|TRBV30|TRBJ1-2
TGTGCCTGGAGTTTTGGGGCGCGCTATGGCTACACCTTC
CAWSFGARYGYTF
>-|-|TRBV27|TRBJ2-2
TGTGCCAGCAGTTTATGGAGAGACACCGGGGAGCTGTTTTTT
CASSLWRDTGELFF
>once|TRBD1|TRBV4-3|TRBJ1-6
TGCGCCAGCAGCCTAAGGGGGACAGCTAAGTCACCCCTCCACTTT
CASSLRGTAKSPLHF
>-|-|TRBV7-9|TRBJ1-2
TGTGCCAGCAATTCGGACAGTCCCTTTAACTATGGCTACACCTTC
CASNSDSPFNYGYTF
>-|-|TRBV5-1|TRBJ1-1
TGCGCCAGCAGCTTGGAGCTTATGAACACTGAAGCTTTCTTT
CASSLELMNTEAFF
>-|-|TRBV11-2|TRBJ2-3
TGTGCCAGCAGCGACGGGCCGGGAGGCACAGATACGCAGTATTTT
CASSDGPGGTDTQYF
>-|TRBD2|TRBV5-4|TRBJ2-4
TGTGCCAGCAGCTTGGCCGTAGCGGGAGGGCCCAGCATTCAGTACTTC
CASSLAVAGGPSIQYF
>-|TRBD1|TRBV14|TRBJ1-2
TGTGCCAGCAGCCGGCGGTGGCAGGGGGCATTCGACTATGGCTACACCTTC
CASSRRWQGAFDYGYTF
>-|TRBD2|TRBV30|TRBJ2-1
TGTGCCTGGATCGCCCGAGAAACTAGCGGGAGGGATTTCTACAATGAGCAGTTCTTC
CAWIARETSGRDFYNEQFF
>few|-|TRBV7-9|TRBJ2-7
TGTGCCAGCAGCTTATTTAGCGGCCCGAGCTCCTACGAGCAGTACTTC
CASSLFSGPSSYEQYF
>-|-|TRBV29-1|TRBJ1-1
TGCAGCGCCCGGGAAGCGAACACTGAAGCTTTCTTT
CSAREANTEAFF
>-|-|TRBV19|TRBJ2-7
TGTGCCAGTAGTATAAACGGGGGTGCAGCCTACGAGCAGTACTTC
CASSINGGAAYEQYF
>-|-|TRBV5-5|TRBJ1-2
TGTGCCAGCAGCTTGGCACGGAACTATGGCTACACCTTC
CASSLARNYGYTF
>-|TRBD2|TRBV10-3|TRBJ2-7
TGTGCCATCCTCGGGGGGAGCAGCTACGAGCAGTACTTC
CAILGGSSYEQYF
>-|-|TRBV18|TRBJ2-2
TGTGCCAGCTCCGGGGGAATATGGAACACCGGGGAGCTGTTTTTT
CASSGGIWNTGELFF
>-|TRBD2|TRBV11-3|TRBJ2-1
TGTGCCAGCAGCTTAGCCAGCGGGGGGGCGAATGAGCAGTTCTTC
CASSLASGGANEQFF